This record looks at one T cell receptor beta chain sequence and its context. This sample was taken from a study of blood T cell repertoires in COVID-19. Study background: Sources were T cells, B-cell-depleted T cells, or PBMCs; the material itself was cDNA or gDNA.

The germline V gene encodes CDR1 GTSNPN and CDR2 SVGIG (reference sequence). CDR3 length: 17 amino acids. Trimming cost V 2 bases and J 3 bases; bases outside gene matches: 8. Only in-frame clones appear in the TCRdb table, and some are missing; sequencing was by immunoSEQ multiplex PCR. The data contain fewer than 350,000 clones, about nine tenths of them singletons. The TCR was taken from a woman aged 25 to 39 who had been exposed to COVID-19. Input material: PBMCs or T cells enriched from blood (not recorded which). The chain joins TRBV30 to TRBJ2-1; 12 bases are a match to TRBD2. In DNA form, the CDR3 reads TGTGCCTGGAGTCCCCTAGGACTAGCGGGGATCTACAATGAGCAGTTCTTC. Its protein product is CAWSPLGLAGIYNEQFF.